Below are 9 T cell receptor beta chains sequenced from a single sample in a study of T cells after yellow fever vaccination. TCRdb ran MiXCR on the 5' RACE reads and lists one entry per CDR3 protein. The data show about 130,000 distinct CDR3 sequences, over 8% seen once. The specimen comprised CD8+ T cells sorted from PBMCs, sampled on the day of the yellow fever booster vaccination. The source is a man aged 18 to 35 who received the YFV17D yellow fever vaccine.

The CDR3, as DNA: TGTGCCAGCAGCCAAGAAGCCGGGGTGGGTAATCAGCCCCAGCATTTT. Protein: CASSQEAGVGNQPQHF. This sequence joins TRBV3-1 and TRBJ1-5; unclear D gene. CDR3 size: 16 residues. Germline CDR1 and CDR2: LGHDT and YNNKEL (reference sequence). The V end lost 0 bases, the J end lost 4 bases, and 13 bases lay between the germline ends.

This clonotype appeared a few times. This chain joins TRBV3-1 and TRBJ2-5; 9 nucleotides match TRBD1. The CDR3 sequence is 17 residues long. With V trimmed by 3 bases and J by 5 bases, 13 bases remained unmatched. Germline V gene lookup returns CDR1 LGHDT and CDR2 YNNKEL (reference sequence). CDR3 sequence: CASSHPTPGQGYETQYF. DNA for the CDR3: TGTGCCAGCAGCCACCCTACCCCGGGACAGGGTTACGAGACCCAGTACTTC.

The rearrangement joins TRBV29-1 to TRBJ2-7; 7 bases agree with TRBD1. Losses at the gene ends were 4 bases for V and 6 bases for J; bases not matched to a gene: 3. The CDR3 is made up of 11 amino acids. In germline, CDR1 is SQVTM, CDR2 ANQGSEA. The CDR3 sequence is CSVAQGVEQYF. CDR3 DNA sequence: TGCAGCGTTGCCCAGGGGGTCGAGCAGTACTTC.

V usage is TRBV6-1 and J usage is TRBJ2-3; D is tentatively TRBD1 or TRBD2 (6 bases each). This CDR3 comprises 15 residues. V was pared by 2 bases and J by 2 bases, with 11 bases between. CDR1 is MNHNS and CDR2 is SASEGT in the germline V gene. Written as DNA, the CDR3 is TGTGCCAGCAGTGAAAGGGGGAGGAACACAGATACGCAGTATTTT. It codes for CASSERGRNTDTQYF.

V and J are TRBV5-1 and TRBJ2-7; tentatively, D is TRBD1 or TRBD2 (5 bases each). This CDR3 region has 14 residues. Germline V lookup: CDR1 SGHRS, CDR2 YFSETQ. V shed 6 bases and J shed 4 bases, with 17 bases lying between them. The CDR3 protein is CASTGTPVKYEQYV. DNA of the CDR3: TGCGCCAGCACCGGGACGCCGGTTAAATACGAGCAGTACGTC.

In this sample, this clonotype turned up a few times. This sequence joins TRBV4-3 and TRBJ2-1; D could derive from TRBD1 or TRBD2 (5 bases each). The germline gives CDR1 LGHNA, CDR2 YSLEER. V lost 0 bases, J lost 12 bases, and 15 bases lay in between. CDR3 size: 14 residues. The CDR3 nucleotides are TGCGCCAGCAGCCAAGATGGGGGTTCCTATGTGCAGTTCTTC. This sequence encodes CASSQDGGSYVQFF.

This clonotype was counted between two and nine times. V is TRBV4-3 and J is TRBJ2-3; D may match TRBD1 or TRBD2 (5 bases each). Per germline, CDR1 LGHNA and CDR2 YSLEER. The V end lost 0 bases, the J end lost 6 bases, and 13 bases lay between the germline ends. The CDR3 consists of 15 residues. Here the CDR3 reads CASSQDGTVWDTQYF. The CDR3 DNA reads TGCGCCAGCAGCCAAGATGGGACGGTTTGGGATACGCAGTATTTT.

By its share, this clonotype is large. This chain uses TRBV25-1 with TRBJ2-1; D remains ambiguous. Germline V lookup: CDR1 MGHDK, CDR2 SYGVNS. The ends were cut back, 5 bases at V and 3 bases at J, with 11 bases in the middle. There are 14 residues in the CDR3. CDR3 DNA sequence: TGTGCCAGCAGTCAGTCCGACTTCTACAATGAGCAGTTCTTC. Protein: CASSQSDFYNEQFF. The full variable domain, rest sourced from reference TRBV25-1 and TRBJ2-1, is EADIYQTPRYLVIGTGKKITLECSQTMGHDKMYWYQQDPGMELHLIHYSYGVNSTEKGDLSSESTVSRIRTEHFPLTLESARPSHTSQYLCASSQSDFYNEQFFGPGTRLTVL.

This clonotype was counted a few times. The V call is TRBV6-5, the J call TRBJ1-5, with D tentatively TRBD1 (6 bases). CDR3 size: 15 residues. Germline V gene lookup returns CDR1 MNHEY and CDR2 SVGAGI. V was pared by 2 bases and J by 3 bases, with 11 bases between. CDR3 sequence (DNA): TGTGCCAGCAGTTACGGGCAGGGGCCCAATCAGCCCCAGCATTTT. Its protein product is CASSYGQGPNQPQHF.